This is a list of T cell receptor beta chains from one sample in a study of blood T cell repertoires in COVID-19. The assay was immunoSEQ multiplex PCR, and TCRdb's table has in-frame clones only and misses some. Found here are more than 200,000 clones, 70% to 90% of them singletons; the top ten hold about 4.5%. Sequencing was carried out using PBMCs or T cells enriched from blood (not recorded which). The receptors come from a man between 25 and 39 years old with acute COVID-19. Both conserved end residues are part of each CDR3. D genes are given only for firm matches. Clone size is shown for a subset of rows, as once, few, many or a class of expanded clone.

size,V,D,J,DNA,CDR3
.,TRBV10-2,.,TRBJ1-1,TGCGCCAGCAGTGAGTCGGGGTTAGGGGGAAACACTGAAGCTTTCTTT,CASSESGLGGNTEAFF
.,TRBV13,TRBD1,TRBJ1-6,TGTGCCAGCAGCTCACGGACAGGGGTTTATTCACCCCTCCACTTT,CASSSRTGVYSPLHF
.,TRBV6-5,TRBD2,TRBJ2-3,TGTGCCAGCGGGTCTAGCGGGGGGAACACAGATACGCAGTATTTT,CASGSSGGNTDTQYF
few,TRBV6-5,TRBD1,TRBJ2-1,TGTGCCAGCAGACACGGGACAGGACAGAGCAATGAGCAGTTCTTC,CASRHGTGQSNEQFF
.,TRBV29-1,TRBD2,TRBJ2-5,TGCAGCGTTGTCGTTAGCGGGGAATTAAAGACCCAGTACTTC,CSVVVSGELKTQYF
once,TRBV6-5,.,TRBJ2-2,TGTGCCAGCAGTTACCAGTACACCGGGGAGCTGTTTTTT,CASSYQYTGELFF
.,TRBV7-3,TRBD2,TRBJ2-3,TGTGCCAGCAGCTCCGGACTAGCGGGAGCCACAGATACGCAGTATTTT,CASSSGLAGATDTQYF
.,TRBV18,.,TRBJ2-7,TGTGCCAGCTCGTCAGGACAGAGGGCGTACTTC,CASSSGQRAYF
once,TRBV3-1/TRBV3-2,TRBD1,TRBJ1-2,TGTGCCAGCAGCCGCCGGGACAGTCATGGCTACACCTTC,CASSRRDSHGYTF
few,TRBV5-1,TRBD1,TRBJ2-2,TGCGCCAGCAGCTCGTCCCCGGGACAGGGTTCTATCACCGGGGAGCTGTTTTTT,CASSSSPGQGSITGELFF
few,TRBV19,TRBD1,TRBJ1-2,TGTGCCAGTTCCCCTGTGGACAGGGACTATGGCTACACCTTC,CASSPVDRDYGYTF
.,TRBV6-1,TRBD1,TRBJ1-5,TGTGCCAGCAGTGACAGGGGGGCCGAAACTTATAGCAATCAGCCCCAGCATTTT,CASSDRGAETYSNQPQHF
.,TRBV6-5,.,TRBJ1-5,TGTGCCAGCAGTCAGAGGACAGGCAATCAGCCCCAGCATTTT,CASSQRTGNQPQHF
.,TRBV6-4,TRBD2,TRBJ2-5,TGTGCCAGCAGTCCTAGCGGGGGGTCGGAGACCCAGTACTTC,CASSPSGGSETQYF
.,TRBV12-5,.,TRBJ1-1,TGTGCTAGTGCCACCGCACAGGCCACTGAAGCTTTCTTT,CASATAQATEAFF
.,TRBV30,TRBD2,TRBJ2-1,TGTGCCTGGACGGCTCGACTAGCGGACAATGAGCAGTTCTTC,CAWTARLADNEQFF
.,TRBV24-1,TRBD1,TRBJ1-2,TGTGCCACCAGTCCCCGGGACAGCTATGGCTACACCTTC,CATSPRDSYGYTF
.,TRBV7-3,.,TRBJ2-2,TGTGCCAGCAGCGCCGGACAGCTGAACACCGGGGAGCTGTTTTTT,CASSAGQLNTGELFF
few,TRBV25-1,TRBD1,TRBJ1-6,TGTGCCAGCAGTGAATGGGGACAGTATAATTCACCCCTCCACTTT,CASSEWGQYNSPLHF
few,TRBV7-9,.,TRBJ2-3,TGTGCCAGCAGCTCATTACGGGGTGGCACAGATACGCAGTATTTT,CASSSLRGGTDTQYF
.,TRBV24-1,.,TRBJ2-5,TGTGCCACCAGTGATCCGCGGGGTGAGGAAGAGACCCAGTACTTC,CATSDPRGEEETQYF
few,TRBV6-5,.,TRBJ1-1,TGTGCCGCCACTGGGGGCACCACTGAAGCTTTCTTT,CAATGGTTEAFF
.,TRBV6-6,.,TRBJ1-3,TGTGCCAGCAGTTACGGAGGGGCGTCGCGTGGAAACACCATATATTTT,CASSYGGASRGNTIYF
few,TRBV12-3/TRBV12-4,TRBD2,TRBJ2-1,TGTGCCAGCAGTCTCGCGGGGGGCAATGAGCAGTTCTTC,CASSLAGGNEQFF
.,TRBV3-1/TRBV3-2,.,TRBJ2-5,TGTGCCAGCAGCCAAGTATTTGGAGGGCTGGAGACCCAGTACTTC,CASSQVFGGLETQYF
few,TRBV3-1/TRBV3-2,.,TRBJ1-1,TGTGCCAGCACCAGAACAGGAGGGACTACTGAAGCTTTCTTT,CASTRTGGTTEAFF
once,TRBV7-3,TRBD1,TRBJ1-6,TGTGCCAGCAGCGGACAGGGGGCTAATTCACCCCTCCACTTT,CASSGQGANSPLHF
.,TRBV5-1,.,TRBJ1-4,TGCGCCAGCAGCCCCACAGCGGGGGCAACTAATGAAAAACTGTTTTTT,CASSPTAGATNEKLFF
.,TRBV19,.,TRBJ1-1,TGTGCCAGTAGGGAAAGGGGTTCTGAAGCTTTCTTT,CASRERGSEAFF